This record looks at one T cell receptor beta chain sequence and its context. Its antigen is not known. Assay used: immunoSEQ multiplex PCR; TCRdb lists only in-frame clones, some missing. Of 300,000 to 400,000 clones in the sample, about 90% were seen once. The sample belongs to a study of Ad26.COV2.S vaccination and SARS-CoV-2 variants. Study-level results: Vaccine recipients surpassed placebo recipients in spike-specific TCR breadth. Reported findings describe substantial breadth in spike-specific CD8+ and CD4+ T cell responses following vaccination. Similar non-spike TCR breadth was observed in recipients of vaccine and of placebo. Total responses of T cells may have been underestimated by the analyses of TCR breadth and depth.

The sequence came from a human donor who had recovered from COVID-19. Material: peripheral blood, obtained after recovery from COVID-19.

CDR3 residues: CASSQKSSAGRTNTGELFF. The CDR3 bases are TGTGCCAGCAGCCAAAAGTCTTCGGCGGGGCGAACGAACACCGGGGAGCTGTTTTTT. The rearrangement uses TRBV4-2 and TRBJ2-2, with a weak D call TRBD2 (6 bases). The ends were cut back, 2 bases at V and 0 bases at J, with 19 bases in the middle. Germline CDR1 is LGHNA and CDR2 is YNFKEQ. The CDR3 length is 19 residues.